This T cell receptor (beta chain) stems from a study of cytomegalovirus exposure and HLA in healthy donors. The primer mix had 60 Vbeta and 13 Jbeta primers. Sequencing used immunoSEQ multiplex PCR; TCRdb keeps in-frame clones, though not all of them. The table lists about 180,000 clones, 77% of them singletons. The length of the CDR3 is 13 residues. Deletions cut 2 bases from V and 9 bases from J, with 11 bases between. CDR1 and CDR2 (germline): SGHRS, YFSETQ. The TCR was taken from a woman aged 60-70 years in good health and CMV-seropositive. The sequenced sample was PBMCs. The V gene is TRBV5-1, the J gene TRBJ2-2, with a weak D call TRBD1 (5 bases). The CDR3 region is CASSFQGGWELFF. In nucleotides, the CDR3 is TGCGCCAGCAGCTTCCAGGGTGGGTGGGAGCTGTTTTTT.